This TCR beta chain came from a study of post-analysis software for immune sequencing data. Study conclusions and caveats: In patients, a few TRBV segments were more frequent than in controls, with TRBV5-6, TRBV5-1 and TRBV20-1 among them.

The CDR3 is 14 amino acids. Germline values: CDR1 SQVTM, CDR2 ANQGSEA. Trimming pared 4 bases from V and 6 bases from J, leaving 19 bases between. cDNA libraries for TCR beta contained unique molecular identifiers. MiXCR, applied by TCRdb to the PCR reads, yields one record per CDR3 protein. This sample yields about 770,000 distinct CDR3 sequences, of which around 42% are seen a single time; roughly 4.4% belongs to the top ten. This clonotype was detected many times. The antigen is not known. This sequence joins TRBV29-1 and TRBJ2-7, with D possibly being TRBD1 (7 bases). The clonotype comes from a girl between 10 and 17 years old with multiple sclerosis. Sequencing was performed on blood. In nucleotides, the CDR3 is TGCAGCGTTGTGCCAGGGGGGTCCATCGCCGAGCAGTACTTC. It is translated as CSVVPGGSIAEQYF.